The 2 T cell receptor beta chains given below trace back to one sample, sequenced in a study of early T cells in non-severe SARS-CoV-2 infection. TCRdb called the 5' RACE reads again in MiXCR, with one record for every CDR3 protein. The sample includes 80,000 to 95,000 distinct CDR3 sequences, roughly 17% of them seen just once. The sample here was whole blood, taken at baseline. The source is an adult who was a healthcare worker with PCR-confirmed SARS-CoV-2 infection or an uninfected control (not recorded which).

This clonotype has just a few counts. The chain carries TRBV30 and TRBJ2-3, with 11 bases identical to TRBD2. The CDR3 covers 16 residues. V was clipped by 1 base and J by 6 bases; unmatched bases: 9. Per the germline V gene, CDR1 is GTSNPN and CDR2 is SVGIG (reference sequence). The CDR3 here is CAWSDGTSGYRDTQYF. CDR3 coding DNA: TGTGCCTGGAGTGACGGGACTAGCGGATATAGGGATACGCAGTATTTT.

The table lists this clonotype with many counts. The chain links TRBV2 to TRBJ2-1, with 10 bases fitting TRBD2. This CDR3 spans 19 amino acids. Per the germline V gene, CDR1 is SNHLY and CDR2 is FYNNEI. After removal of 2 bases from V and 7 bases from J, the junction contained 17 bases not matched to a gene. CDR3 sequence: CASSEKAVEGGLAPNEQFF. In nucleotides, the CDR3 is TGTGCCAGCAGTGAAAAAGCTGTCGAAGGGGGACTAGCGCCAAATGAGCAGTTCTTC.